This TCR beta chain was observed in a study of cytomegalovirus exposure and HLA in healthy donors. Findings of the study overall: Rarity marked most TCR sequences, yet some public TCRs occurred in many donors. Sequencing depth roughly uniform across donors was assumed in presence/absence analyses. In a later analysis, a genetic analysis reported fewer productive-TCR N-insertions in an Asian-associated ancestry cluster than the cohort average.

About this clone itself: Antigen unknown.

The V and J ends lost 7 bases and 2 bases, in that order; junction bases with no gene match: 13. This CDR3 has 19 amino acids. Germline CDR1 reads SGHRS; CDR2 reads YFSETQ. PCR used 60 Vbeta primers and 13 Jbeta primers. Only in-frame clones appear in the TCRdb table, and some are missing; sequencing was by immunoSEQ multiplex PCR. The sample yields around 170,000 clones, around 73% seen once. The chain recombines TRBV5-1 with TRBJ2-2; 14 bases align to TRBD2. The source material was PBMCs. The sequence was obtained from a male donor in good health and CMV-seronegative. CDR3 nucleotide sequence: TGCGCCAGCTCCCTGGGGACTAGCGGGAGAGGGGGTAACACCGGGGAGCTGTTTTTT. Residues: CASSLGTSGRGGNTGELFF. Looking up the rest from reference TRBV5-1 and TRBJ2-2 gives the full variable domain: KAGVTQTPRYLIKTRGQQVTLSCSPISGHRSVSWYQQTPGQGLQFLFEYFSETQRNKGNFPGRFSGRQFSNSRSEMNVSTLELGDSALYLCASSLGTSGRGGNTGELFFGEGSRLTVL.